Listed below are T cell receptor beta chains from one sample, sequenced in a study of T cells in localized non-small cell lung cancer. Produced via immunoSEQ multiplex PCR; TCRdb's table is partial and in-frame only. The sample holds approximately 26,000 clones, approximately 90% seen once. The specimen was peripheral blood, collected before any cancer treatment. The receptors derive from a female donor of 60 years or more with stage II squamous cell lung carcinoma. Each CDR3 is given with its conserved first and last residue. A D gene is named only where the DNA matches it firmly. Rows give clone size only sometimes, using once, few, many, or a class for an expanded clone.

NA,TRBJ1-2,NA,TRBV7-2,TGTGCCAGCAGCTCCGGACGGTCAACCTCTTATGGCTACACCTTC,CASSSGRSTSYGYTF
NA,TRBJ1-1,NA,TRBV28,TGTGCCAGCAGTTTAAGAGGGACTGAAGCTTTCTTT,CASSLRGTEAFF
TRBD2,TRBJ2-5,NA,TRBV9,TGTGCCAGCAGCGGACTCGGGACTAGCGGTGAGACCCAGTACTTC,CASSGLGTSGETQYF
NA,TRBJ1-2,few,TRBV7-9,TGTGCCAGCAGCTTTGGGGTCTCTGACTATGGCTACACCTTC,CASSFGVSDYGYTF
NA,TRBJ1-1,NA,TRBV5-8,TGTGCCAGCAGCTTGGGTTCGAACACTGAAGCTTTCTTT,CASSLGSNTEAFF
NA,TRBJ1-2,NA,TRBV18,TGTGCCAGCTCACCAGACGGGGGGGCTAACTATGGCTACACCTTC,CASSPDGGANYGYTF
NA,TRBJ2-1,NA,TRBV6-5,TGTGCCAGCAGTTTACTAGTTACGCACAATGAGCAGTTCTTC,CASSLLVTHNEQFF
NA,TRBJ1-1,once,TRBV7-7,TGTGCTAGCAGCCTCGGGGAGAACACTGAAGCTTTCTTT,CASSLGENTEAFF
TRBD2,TRBJ2-7,NA,TRBV27,TGTGCCAGCAGGAGTAGCGGGAGGCAGGGATTAGGCGGCTCCTACGAGCAGTACTTC,CASRSSGRQGLGGSYEQYF
TRBD1,TRBJ2-2,NA,TRBV5-1,TGCGCCAGCAGCTTGAGACAGGGGAACACCGGGGAGCTGTTTTTT,CASSLRQGNTGELFF
TRBD1,TRBJ1-2,NA,TRBV5-1,TGCGCCAGCAGCACGGGGACAGTGGGTCATGGCTACACCTTC,CASSTGTVGHGYTF
NA,TRBJ2-7,NA,TRBV4-3,TGCGCCAGCAGCCAAGATCAAGAACAGGTCTACGAGCAGTACTTC,CASSQDQEQVYEQYF
NA,TRBJ2-5,NA,TRBV5-1,TGCGCCAGCAGCTTGGGGGGCTTCGGGCAAGAGACCCAGTACTTC,CASSLGGFGQETQYF
NA,TRBJ2-2,few,TRBV5-6,TGTGCCAGCAGCTCGGGGCCAAACACCGGGGAGCTGTTTTTT,CASSSGPNTGELFF
TRBD2,TRBJ2-7,NA,TRBV6-5,TGTGCCAGCAGTTCGCTGACTAGCGGGAGGGCCGGGGAGCAGTACTTC,CASSSLTSGRAGEQYF
NA,TRBJ2-1,NA,TRBV7-3,TGTGCCAGCAGCTTACTAGTCTCAAATGAGCAGTTCTTC,CASSLLVSNEQFF
NA,TRBJ2-7,NA,TRBV7-8,TGTGCCAGCAGCTTAGCGGATCCCTACGAGCAGTACTTC,CASSLADPYEQYF
TRBD2,TRBJ2-1,NA,TRBV9,TGTGCCAGCAGCGCCCGGGGGGGTAGCGGGAGGGCCAGGTCCTACAATGAGCAGTTCTTC,CASSARGGSGRARSYNEQFF
NA,TRBJ1-2,NA,TRBV5-1,TGCGCCAGCAGCTTGGGGGATTGGGCGGGTGTCGGAACTCATGGCTACACCTTC,CASSLGDWAGVGTHGYTF
NA,TRBJ2-1,NA,TRBV18,TGTGCCAGCTCGGACAACAGTGGGTCCTACAATGAGCAGTTCTTC,CASSDNSGSYNEQFF
NA,TRBJ1-1,medium-sized,TRBV7-9,TGTGCCAGCAGCCCTATAGGACAGTTGAACACTGAAGCTTTCTTT,CASSPIGQLNTEAFF
NA,TRBJ1-1,NA,TRBV4-1,TGCGCCAGCAGCCAAGATCTCCAATCAGCTTTCTTT,CASSQDLQSAFF
NA,TRBJ1-1,NA,TRBV5-1,TGCGCCAGCAGCTTGGGGGTCCTGGACACTGAAGCTTTCTTT,CASSLGVLDTEAFF
NA,TRBJ1-5,NA,TRBV2,TGTGCCAGCAGTGAAGCCTTGGGGCCCCAGCATTTT,CASSEALGPQHF
TRBD1,TRBJ1-2,NA,TRBV5-1,TGCGCCAGCAGCCCCCAGTATGGACAGGGGTATGGCTACACCTTC,CASSPQYGQGYGYTF
TRBD2,TRBJ2-7,NA,TRBV18,TGTGCCAGCTCCGGGACTAGCGGGACCTCCTACGAGCAGTACTTC,CASSGTSGTSYEQYF
NA,TRBJ1-6,once,TRBV4-3,TGCGCCAGCAGCCAAGACTTAAAGAGCTCCTATAATTCACCCCTCCACTTT,CASSQDLKSSYNSPLHF
TRBD2,TRBJ2-1,NA,TRBV7-2,TGTGCCAGCAGCTCGGGGGGTAGCGGATACAATGAGCAGTTCTTC,CASSSGGSGYNEQFF
NA,TRBJ2-7,NA,TRBV10-3,TGTGCCATCAGTGAGTCGTTCGACAGTCCCTCCTACGAGCAGTACTTC,CAISESFDSPSYEQYF
TRBD1,TRBJ1-2,NA,TRBV28,TGTGCCAGCAGTTTCCCCGGCGGACAGGGGGCCGGGGGCTACACCTTC,CASSFPGGQGAGGYTF
TRBD1,TRBJ1-3,few,TRBV30,TGTGCCTGGAAGGGACAGGTGATATCTGGAAACACCATATATTTT,CAWKGQVISGNTIYF
NA,TRBJ2-1,NA,TRBV9,TGTGCCAGCAGCGCCGCTTGGAAGAGCTCCTACAATGAGCAGTTCTTC,CASSAAWKSSYNEQFF